This entry lists 14 T cell receptor beta chains sequenced from one sample in a study of immune heterogeneity within non-small cell lung tumors. Bulk tumor genomic DNA, 600 ng per sample, was used as template. Biopsies, several per primary tumor and spaced far apart, were collected during surgery. Curative operations were performed on patients who had untreated, newly diagnosed non-small cell lung cancer. The TCR beta CDR3 region underwent multiplex PCR amplification with 32 V and 13 J primers. TCRdb redid the calling of the multiplex PCR reads with MiXCR, one entry per CDR3 protein. The sample lists under 25,000 distinct CDR3 sequences, roughly 30% occurring once. Sequences were obtained from lung tumor tissue. These receptors all stem from a man in his forties with non-small cell lung cancer.

This clonotype was detected once. A much larger clone differs from this one at a single base, so this may be a read error. This CDR3 is missing its conserved last phenylalanine or tryptophan, likely due to a read error. The chain has TRBV6-2 or TRBV6-3 and TRBJ2-7; TRBD1 matches at 7 bases. This CDR3 has 13 residues. Per the germline V gene, CDR1 is MNHEY and CDR2 is SVGEGT. V was pared by 6 bases and J by 2 bases, with 4 bases of the junction left unmatched. CDR3 protein: CASSTGAPYEQYL. In nucleotides, the CDR3 is TGTGCCAGCAGCACAGGGGCCCCCTACGAGCAGTACCTC.

By its share, this clonotype is medium-sized. The rearrangement uses TRBV6-5 and TRBJ2-7, with 11 positions matching TRBD1. This CDR3 is 17 amino acids long. Trimming cost V 0 bases and J 3 bases; bases outside gene matches: 7. CDR1 and CDR2 from the germline V gene are MNHEY and SVGAGI. The DNA for the CDR3 is TGTGCCAGCAGTTACTCTATCCCCGGGACAGGGGGCTACGAGCAGTACTTC. Translating it yields CASSYSIPGTGGYEQYF.

This clonotype was recorded a few times. The chain joins TRBV5-6 to TRBJ2-2; 7 bases align to TRBD2. From germline, CDR1 is SGHDT and CDR2 YYEEEE. This CDR3 comprises 13 residues. The V gene end was trimmed by 4 bases and the J gene end by 6 bases; junction bases not matched to a gene: 3. The CDR3 spells CASSPGLAGELFF. The CDR3 nucleotides read TGTGCCAGCAGCCCTGGACTAGCCGGGGAGCTGTTTTTT. Combining the CDR3 with reference TRBV5-6 and TRBJ2-2 gives the whole variable domain DAGVTQSPTHLIKTRGQQVTLRCSPKSGHDTVSWYQQALGQGPQFIFQYYEEEERQRGNFPDRFSGHQFPNYSSELNVNALLLGDSALYLCASSPGLAGELFFGEGSRLTVL.

This chain uses TRBV20-1 with TRBJ2-2, with D maybe TRBD2 (5 bases). CDR3 length: 12 residues. Per germline, CDR1 DFQATT and CDR2 SNEGSKA (reference sequence). V lost 5 bases, J lost 6 bases, and 10 bases lay in between. The CDR3 DNA is TGCAGTGCTCTCACTAGTGCCGGGGAGCTGTTTTTT. The encoded protein is CSALTSAGELFF.

As concerns this clonotype: A read error may be the cause here, since a much bigger clone is one base away. The chain couples TRBV27 to TRBJ2-7; no definite D call. In germline, CDR1 is MNHEY, CDR2 SMNVEV (reference sequence). Deletions cut 1 base from V and 5 bases from J, with 9 bases between. CDR3 length: 13 residues. CDR3 bases: TGTGCCAGCAGTTTATTTGGTTCCGACGAGCAGTACTTC. Translation gives CASSLFGSDEQYF.

This clonotype is medium-sized by share. This chain links TRBV15 with TRBJ2-7; 7 bases fit TRBD1. The CDR3 totals 15 residues. With 0 bases clipped from V and 4 bases from J, the junction kept 6 bases outside the gene matches. Per germline, CDR1 LNHNV and CDR2 YYDKDF (reference sequence). CDR3 loop: CATSRDYRGDYEQYF. As DNA, the CDR3 is TGTGCCACCAGCAGAGATTACAGGGGAGATTACGAGCAGTACTTC.

About this clonotype: A clone one base away is much larger, so this may be a read error. As DNA, the CDR3 is TGTGCCTGGAGTCCTATCCTGGGGCAGTATTTT. Its translation is CAWSPILGQYF. The genes are TRBV30 and TRBJ2-3; D unclear. V gave up 2 bases and J gave up 11 bases, with 11 bases separating them. This CDR3 comprises 11 residues. Germline CDR1 and CDR2: GTSNPN and SVGIG (reference sequence).

This clonotype is medium-sized within its sample. The chain employs TRBV12-3 or TRBV12-4 and TRBJ2-3, with TRBD2 identical over 13 bases. V shed 6 bases and J 6 bases; nucleotides not matched to a gene: 9. The CDR3 spans 16 residues. CDR3 DNA sequence: TGTGCCAGCAGCGAAACTAGCGGGAGGGGTTCGGATACGCAGTATTTT. Translation gives CASSETSGRGSDTQYF.

The genes are TRBV5-6 and TRBJ2-1; D uncertain. Germline V gene lookup returns CDR1 SGHDT and CDR2 YYEEEE. The V end was cut by 0 bases, the J end by 1 base, with 17 bases between. The CDR3 is 18 residues long. As DNA, the CDR3 is TGTGCCAGCAGCTTGGGGCCCCCGGTAGGGCCTTCCTACAATGAGCAGTTCTTC. It yields the protein CASSLGPPVGPSYNEQFF. Full variable domain (remainder filled in from reference TRBV5-6 and TRBJ2-1): DAGVTQSPTHLIKTRGQQVTLRCSPKSGHDTVSWYQQALGQGPQFIFQYYEEEERQRGNFPDRFSGHQFPNYSSELNVNALLLGDSALYLCASSLGPPVGPSYNEQFFGPGTRLTVL.

At least ten counts were recorded for this clonotype. The V call is TRBV6-2 or TRBV6-3, the J call TRBJ1-1, with D unresolved. This CDR3 has 13 residues. Per germline, CDR1 MNHEY and CDR2 SVGEGT. Between the trimmed V and J ends, which lost 0 bases and 3 bases, there was a span of 5 bases. The CDR3 reads CASSYSRDTEAFF. In DNA, the CDR3 is TGTGCCAGCAGTTACTCGAGGGACACTGAAGCTTTCTTT.

Points on this clonotype: A much larger clonotype is one base distant, so this may be a read error. This chain uses TRBV28 with TRBJ1-1; no definite D call. Germline CDR1 MDHEN, CDR2 SYDVKM. The V gene lost 7 bases and the J gene lost 3 bases, with 15 bases spanning the gap. This CDR3 region has 14 residues. CDR3 coding DNA: TGTGCCAGCACCACCGGAGGTTTGGACACTGAAGCTTTCTTT. It encodes CASTTGGLDTEAFF.

The J gene is TRBJ2-3, the V gene TRBV11-2; 8 nucleotides line up with TRBD2. The germline V gene has CDR1 SGHAT and CDR2 FQNNGV. With 6 bases clipped from V and 0 bases from J, the junction kept 2 bases outside the gene matches. This CDR3 is built from 14 residues. The CDR3 sequence: CASRIAGSTDTQYF. The CDR3 DNA sequence: TGTGCCAGCAGGATAGCGGGGAGCACAGATACGCAGTATTTT.

This clonotype came up a few times. The chain employs TRBV7-9 and TRBJ1-1; weak D call: TRBD1 (5 bases). The CDR3 loop spans 14 amino acids. V was trimmed by 0 bases and J by 4 bases, leaving 9 bases between them. The V gene's germline CDR1 is SEHNR and CDR2 FQNEAQ (reference sequence). The CDR3 DNA follows: TGTGCCAGCAGCTTAGCGAGCCAGGGCACTGAAGCTTTCTTT. Its translation is CASSLASQGTEAFF.

This clonotype showed up many times. This chain links TRBV4-1 with TRBJ2-3; 15 bases align to TRBD2. CDR1 is MGHRA and CDR2 is YSYEKL in the germline V gene. The CDR3 runs to 18 residues. V dropped 4 bases and J dropped 1; count of bases not matched to a gene: 6. This chain's CDR3 is CASSPSGLAGGGTDTQYF. CDR3 sequence (DNA): TGCGCCAGCAGCCCGTCCGGACTAGCGGGAGGGGGCACAGATACGCAGTATTTT.